The sequence of this T cell receptor (beta chain) was determined in a study of human T cells and chemical hapten exposure. About the research overall: Sensitizing treatment utilized 2% DPC over an approximately 2 cm by approximately 2 cm portion of upper inner arm skin. Chiefly women, the patients showed alopecia areata, totalis or universalis. Study conclusions and caveats: The immune response of these alopecia patients might not match healthy individuals'.

Germline values: CDR1 DFQATT, CDR2 SNEGSKA (reference sequence). With 2 bases removed from V and 0 bases from J, the gap between germline ends came to 10 bases. The CDR3 length is 14 residues. The sample's time point: patch test 3, about 24 weeks after DPC sensitization. Described treatment: therapeutic diphenylcyclopropenone sensitization with weekly scalp DPC. TCRdb reanalysed the RACE reads using MiXCR and keeps one entry per CDR3 protein. This sample has some 84,000 distinct CDR3 sequences, with roughly a tenth found just once. This clonotype appeared many times. Its antigen remains unidentified. Material: whole blood, obtained in connection with sensitization to the hapten diphenylcyclopropenone (DPC). The receptor's source is a woman between 45 and 65 years old with alopecia areata. Some clones in this sample may be carry-over from other donors' samples. The chain is built from TRBV20-1 and TRBJ1-2; D gene uncertain. The CDR3 protein is CSARRRDANYGYTF. CDR3 DNA: TGCAGTGCTAGACGCCGCGACGCTAACTATGGCTACACCTTC.